This TCR beta chain derives from a study of shared clonotypes between healthy human individuals (dated by TCRdb to about 2020). Background for the entire study: The cohort included three men and two women between 18 and 49 years of age. For each donor, three plates each were used for CD4 naive and CD4 memory, two plates were used for CD8 naive, and one plate was used for CD8 memory. To estimate repertoire size and how much clonotypes are shared between individuals, the study performed deep sequencing of blood TCR repertoires from five healthy adults. Libraries were prepared and TCR repertoires were sequenced by different laboratories using diverse techniques, in order to increase sequencing depth and limit assay-specific biases. Leukapheresis yielded between about 0.85 and 10 billion PBMCs per donor. On the study overall, not on this receptor specifically: Sharing across several donors was observed for around 5% of naive CD4, under 4% of naive CD8, roughly 2.4% of memory CD4, and about 0.39% of memory CD8 clonotypes. The small number of donors limited the genetic and exposure-history diversity represented. Clonotypes shared by all four sorted-subset donors showed higher generation probabilities than non-shared clonotypes. Rarefaction of sorted-subset datasets indicated incomplete sequencing despite the large sequencing depth. Pairwise subsampling indicated that sequencing depth was expected to affect the degree of clonotype sharing among donors. Estimated clonotype richness was generally larger for naive than for memory subsets. Sampling was restricted to blood, and TCR repertoires in tissue are likely to differ from TCR repertoires in blood.

The donors were healthy, HIV-negative adults who had no recently reported acute infections or vaccinations. Every donor was a Caucasian adult living in Nashville, Tennessee, USA. CD4+ T cells were enriched through magnetic negative selection, after which naive cells were positively selected on CD45RA and the remaining negative fraction served as the memory subset. Blood was collected by leukapheresis, and PBMCs were isolated by Ficoll-Histopaque density gradient centrifugation and then cryopreserved in liquid nitrogen vapor phase. Purity and quantity of every magnetically sorted T cell population were checked by analytical flow cytometry. Genomic DNA was isolated from each sorted fraction and quantified by UV absorbance on a Nanodrop 2000c. TCR CDR3 regions were amplified from genomic DNA by multiplex PCR using the deep immunoSEQ assay. Genomic DNA extracted from each cell subset was distributed evenly over all wells of several immunoSEQ 96-well plates, and each plate served as one replicate. For sorted subsets, each replicate PCR was loaded with around 200 ng genomic DNA, equivalent to approximately 27,000 T cell genomes. Purified libraries were measured with a Qubit 3.0 fluorometer, size-checked on a Bioanalyzer 2100, and measured again with the KAPA Library Quantification kit. Each immunoSEQ 96-well plate was sequenced on its own single-read 150-cycle Illumina NextSeq 550 flow cell. Per the authors' processing: The immunoSEQ output contained only junctional sequences without quality scores, so filtering could not match that applied to full-length reads. Sequences were annotated with PyIR, a Python wrapper for IgBLAST v1.9, using IMGT germline references to assign V/J genes and CDR3. Any read was removed if the V/J assignment was weak (E-value above 1e-6), the CDR3 was missing, or the read contained stop codons, out-of-frame junctions, or ambiguous translated residues. A V3J clonotype was defined by an identical inferred V gene, J gene, and CDR3 amino acid sequence. To compute the percentage overlap between repertoires, the number of shared unique clonotypes was divided by the size of the smaller repertoire. Three approaches were used to assess repertoire richness: RTK rarefaction, the Chao1 estimator, and Recon v2.1 estimates of unobserved clonotypes. OLGA was used to compute generation probabilities for all TCRbeta clonotypes that the gDNA method yielded from a few donors. Not all clones reach the TCRdb copy of this immuneACCESS table, which keeps in-frame sequences only. Checked studies attribute under half of the gap to unresolved V genes and leave the rest unexplained. That table gives V, J and clone size, and the DNA gave D and trimming. A total of 2,100,000 or so clones appear in this sample, roughly 95% of them only once. The ten largest clones capture around 0.13% of the sample.

Remarks on this clone: Its antigen is not yet known. No much larger clone is present one base from it, and per-base qualities are unavailable.

Including cysteine and phenylalanine, the CDR3 has 15 amino acids. The kept DNA is CDR3 alone, 45 bases in frame from the first base. The chain joins TRBV21-1 to TRBJ2-6; the listed D gene, TRBD2, was not tested against the DNA. TRBV21-1 is assigned pseudogene status. The TCR was taken from a man aged 18 to 35 in good health. Sequencing was performed on naive CD4+ T cells sorted from blood. The cell subset or site tag for this specimen amounts to: CD45RA+ positively selected. The CDR3 reads CASSKVRIGANVLTF. The DNA is TGTGCCAGCAGCAAAGTGAGGATAGGGGCCAACGTCCTGACTTTC.